Below are 32 T cell receptor beta chains sequenced from a single sample in a study of T-cell reconstitution after alpha-beta-depleted transplantation in children. A TCRbeta library incorporating unique molecular identifiers was prepared. TCRdb analysed the PCR reads with MiXCR anew, one entry per CDR3 protein. The sample records a few hundred thousand distinct CDR3 sequences, around 15% being singletons. Sequencing used PBMCs, mostly from graft donor cells, obtained 360 days after TCRalphabeta/CD19-depleted stem cell transplant. All receptors come from a boy under two years old who had a stem cell transplant for Wiskott-Aldrich syndrome, so the T cells may come from the graft donor.

This clonotype appeared a few times. The rearrangement links TRBV4-1 to TRBJ2-1, with 13 bases matching TRBD2. Losses at the gene ends were 2 bases for V and 10 bases for J; bases not matched to a gene: 5. The CDR3 is made up of 15 amino acids. Germline CDR1 reads MGHRA; CDR2 reads YSYEKL. The CDR3 reads CASSQTSGGAWEQFF. For the CDR3, the DNA is TGCGCCAGCAGCCAAACTAGCGGGGGGGCATGGGAGCAGTTCTTC.

The sample holds many counts of this clonotype. The CDR3 is CASRKSSYNEQFF. CDR3 nucleotides: TGTGCCAGCAGGAAGAGCTCCTACAATGAGCAGTTCTTC. The rearrangement uses TRBV27 and TRBJ2-1, with no clear D. Trimming removed 6 bases from V and 0 bases from J, with 6 bases in between. CDR3 length: 13 residues. Germline CDR1 is MNHEY and CDR2 is SMNVEV (reference sequence).

This clonotype was seen a few times. The V call is TRBV2, the J call TRBJ2-6; D is possibly TRBD1 or TRBD2 (5 bases each). The CDR3 spans 16 residues. V was clipped by 8 bases and J by 0 bases, with 14 bases between them. From germline, CDR1 is SNHLY and CDR2 FYNNEI. CDR3 nucleotides: TGTGCCAGCTCAGGGACGTTTATCTCTGGGGCCAACGTCCTGACTTTC. It encodes CASSGTFISGANVLTF.

This chain uses TRBV3-1 with TRBJ2-5, with a weak D call TRBD1 (6 bases). The V and J ends lost 4 bases and 3 bases respectively, with 15 bases between them. This CDR3 is 15 amino acids long. The germline V gene has CDR1 LGHDT and CDR2 YNNKEL (reference sequence). This CDR3 is CASSPRQVIEETQYF. Written as DNA, the CDR3 is TGTGCCAGCAGCCCTCGACAGGTGATAGAAGAGACCCAGTACTTC.

This clonotype has at least ten counts. The chain joins TRBV20-1 to TRBJ2-5, with D unclear. V lost 1 base, J lost 5 bases, and 2 bases lay in between. The CDR3 is 10 amino acids. The germline CDR1 and CDR2 sequences are DFQATT and SNEGSKA (reference sequence). CDR3 amino acids: CSARVETQYF. The CDR3 nucleotides read TGCAGTGCTAGAGTGGAGACCCAGTACTTC.

This clonotype came up many times. The chain is built from TRBV12-3 or TRBV12-4 and TRBJ1-5; TRBD1 agrees at 8 bases. J gave up 4 bases and V 7 bases, and 6 bases lay outside the gene matches. This CDR3 is 14 amino acids long. The CDR3 loop is CASTPDRVNQPQHF. As DNA, the CDR3 is TGTGCCAGCACCCCGGACAGGGTTAATCAGCCCCAGCATTTT.

The chain uses TRBV12-3 or TRBV12-4 and TRBJ2-5; D is uncertain. The CDR3 is 14 amino acids. V was clipped by 1 base and J by 1 base, with 7 bases between them. The CDR3 DNA is TGTGCCAGCAGTTTAGGGTACAGCCAAGAGACCCAGTACTTC. Translating gives CASSLGYSQETQYF.

In this sample, this clonotype turned up a few times. This chain links TRBV12-3 or TRBV12-4 with TRBJ2-2; D is possibly TRBD1 (6 bases). This CDR3 comprises 15 residues. The V end was cut by 5 bases, the J end by 4 bases, with 14 bases between. CDR3 region: CASSPRQVPTGELFF. In DNA, the CDR3 is TGTGCCAGCAGTCCTCGACAGGTTCCCACCGGGGAGCTGTTTTTT.

The V gene is TRBV5-5, the J gene TRBJ2-7; 11 bases fit TRBD1. CDR1 and CDR2 (germline): SGHKS, YYEKEE (reference sequence). Trimming at V came to 4 bases and at J to 3 bases, leaving 6 bases not matched to a gene. This CDR3 is 15 amino acids long. The CDR3 protein is CASSRWTGGSYEQYF. As DNA, the CDR3 is TGTGCCAGCAGCCGTTGGACAGGGGGCAGCTACGAGCAGTACTTC.

The J gene is TRBJ2-5, the V gene TRBV25-1, with a weak D call TRBD1 (5 bases). This CDR3 has 12 residues. V was trimmed by 5 bases and J by 3 bases, leaving 7 bases between them. CDR1 is MGHDK, CDR2 SYGVNS, per germline. The CDR3, as DNA: TGTGCCAGCAGTCCAGGGAAAGAGACCCAGTACTTC. It translates to CASSPGKETQYF.

The chain employs TRBV20-1 and TRBJ2-7; the D gene is possibly TRBD1 (5 bases). Trimming pared 2 bases from V and 1 base from J, leaving 15 bases between. CDR3 size: 15 residues. Germline V CDR1 and CDR2: DFQATT, SNEGSKA (reference sequence). The DNA of the CDR3 is TGCAGTGCTAGACACGGACACCCACTATCCTACGAGCAGTACTTC. Its protein is CSARHGHPLSYEQYF.

This chain links TRBV7-8 with TRBJ2-1, with D possibly matching TRBD1 (6 bases). The CDR3 runs to 16 residues. CDR1 is SGHVS and CDR2 is FQNEAQ in the germline V gene. With 4 bases removed from V and 4 bases from J, the gap between germline ends came to 17 bases. The CDR3 is CASSSTGTPIYNEQFF. In nucleotides, the CDR3 is TGTGCCAGCAGCTCTACCGGGACACCCATTTACAATGAGCAGTTCTTC.

This clonotype was detected only once. The chain couples TRBV5-1 to TRBJ2-7, with 8 nucleotides matching TRBD1. This CDR3 is built from 16 residues. Germline CDR1 is SGHRS and CDR2 is YFSETQ. V gave up 0 bases and J gave up 3 bases; unmatched junction bases: 8. CDR3 amino acids: CASSLDTGGVFYEQYF. The CDR3 bases are TGCGCCAGCAGCTTGGATACAGGGGGTGTATTCTACGAGCAGTACTTC.

This clonotype was picked up many times. V gene TRBV20-1 combines with J gene TRBJ2-3; maybe TRBD1 (5 bases). CDR3 length equals 13 residues. CDR1 is DFQATT, CDR2 SNEGSKA, per germline (reference sequence). V was clipped by 1 base and J by 2 bases, with 7 bases between them. The CDR3 DNA follows: TGCAGTGCTAGAGGACAGTCCACAGATACGCAGTATTTT. Translated, it gives CSARGQSTDTQYF.

This clonotype has more than one count but fewer than ten. J is TRBJ2-2 and V is TRBV5-1; D tentatively reads TRBD1 or TRBD2 (5 bases each). The CDR3 totals 17 residues. Germline CDR1 is SGHRS and CDR2 is YFSETQ. Trimming shortened V by 3 bases and J by 1 base, and 16 bases separated the two germline ends. The DNA for the CDR3 is TGCGCCAGCAGCTCCGGGACGGGGAACTTGAACACCGGGGAGCTGTTTTTT. Its translation: CASSSGTGNLNTGELFF.

The chain couples TRBV7-2 to TRBJ2-1, with D hard to call. The germline V and J ends were trimmed by 0 bases and 7 bases, with 16 bases remaining between them. Germline V gene data show CDR1 as SGHTA and CDR2 as FQGNSA. This CDR3 has 16 residues. CDR3 DNA sequence: TGTGCCAGCAGCTTAGCCGGAATCCGGGTTCGTAATGAGCAGTTCTTC. It is translated as CASSLAGIRVRNEQFF. Supplemented by reference TRBV7-2 and TRBJ2-1, the full variable domain reads GAGVSQSPSNKVTEKGKDVELRCDPISGHTALYWYRQSLGQGLEFLIYFQGNSAPDKSGLPSDRFSAERTGGSVSTLTIQRTQQEDSAVYLCASSLAGIRVRNEQFFGPGTRLTVL.

In this sample, this clonotype turned up a few times. The J gene is TRBJ2-7, the V gene TRBV20-1; tentative D call: TRBD1 (5 bases). Germline V gene data show CDR1 as DFQATT and CDR2 as SNEGSKA (reference sequence). This CDR3 is 13 amino acids long. CDR3 DNA sequence: TGCAGCGTCTGGGGCCCGGCCGACTACGAGCAGTACTTC. Amino acid sequence: CSVWGPADYEQYF.

This chain links TRBV20-1 with TRBJ2-1; TRBD2 might be the D (5 bases). This CDR3 comprises 17 residues. The germline V gene has CDR1 DFQATT and CDR2 SNEGSKA (reference sequence). Trimming shortened V by 0 bases and J by 3 bases, and 18 bases separated the two germline ends. DNA of the CDR3: TGCAGTGCTAGAGATATAAAGGGAGCGCCTCTCTACAATGAGCAGTTCTTC. Its protein is CSARDIKGAPLYNEQFF.

This clonotype showed up just a few times. The chain recombines TRBV7-9 with TRBJ2-7, with D hard to call. This CDR3 spans 12 amino acids. Deletions cut 1 base from V and 6 bases from J, with 7 bases between. Germline V CDR1 and CDR2: SEHNR, FQNEAQ (reference sequence). The CDR3 here is CASSLVPGEQYF. The CDR3 DNA follows: TGTGCCAGCAGCTTAGTTCCCGGCGAGCAGTACTTC.

This clonotype was picked up a small number of times. This rearrangement joins TRBV12-3 or TRBV12-4 to TRBJ1-5; 7 bases line up with TRBD1. V lost 6 bases to trimming and J lost 7 bases; unmatched junction nucleotides: 6. This CDR3 region has 13 residues. CDR3 DNA sequence: TGTGCCAGCAGCACTACAGGGGACCAGCCCCAGCATTTT. This encodes CASSTTGDQPQHF.

The V gene is TRBV2, the J gene TRBJ2-3; possible D gene TRBD1, 6 bases. Per the germline V gene, CDR1 is SNHLY and CDR2 is FYNNEI. This CDR3 is 15 amino acids long. V lost 4 bases and J lost 2, with 13 bases in between. The CDR3, as DNA: TGTGCCAGCAGTGTCGGAACAGGGAACACAGATACGCAGTATTTT. Translating gives CASSVGTGNTDTQYF. Supplemented by reference TRBV2 and TRBJ2-3, the full variable domain reads EPEVTQTPSHQVTQMGQEVILRCVPISNHLYFYWYRQILGQKVEFLVSFYNNEISEKSEIFDDQFSVERPDGSNFTLKIRSTKLEDSAMYFCASSVGTGNTDTQYFGPGTRLTVL.

This clonotype has more than one count but fewer than ten. This chain connects TRBV6-2 or TRBV6-3 to TRBJ1-5; 8 bases map to TRBD1. CDR1 and CDR2 (germline): MNHEY, SVGEGT. Trimming removed 1 base from V and 7 bases from J; junction bases left unmatched: 6. The CDR3 spans 15 residues. In nucleotides, the CDR3 is TGTGCCAGCAGTTACTTATGGACAGGGTGGCAGCCCCAGCATTTT. It is translated as CASSYLWTGWQPQHF.

The V gene is TRBV28, the J gene TRBJ1-6; TRBD1 might be the D (6 bases). Germline V gives CDR1 MDHEN, CDR2 SYDVKM. V lost 2 bases and J 4 bases, leaving 12 bases between the germline ends. The CDR3 loop spans 16 amino acids. CDR3 region: CASSLTDRRYNSPLHF. In DNA form, the CDR3 reads TGTGCCAGCAGTTTAACGGACAGAAGGTATAATTCACCCCTCCACTTT.

The V gene is TRBV11-2, the J gene TRBJ2-7; D may match TRBD1 or TRBD2 (7 bases each). Germline values: CDR1 SGHAT, CDR2 FQNNGV. Trimming stripped 4 bases from V and 1 base from J, with 26 bases between. This CDR3 spans 19 amino acids. The CDR3 here is CASSSFRGFGGSRSYEQYF. Here the CDR3 DNA reads TGTGCCAGCAGCTCCTTCAGGGGGTTTGGCGGGAGTAGGTCCTACGAGCAGTACTTC.

The chain links TRBV5-6 to TRBJ1-1; weak D call: TRBD1 (5 bases). The length of the CDR3 is 15 residues. Between the trimmed V and J ends, which lost 1 base and 0 bases, there was a span of 10 bases. From germline, CDR1 is SGHDT and CDR2 YYEEEE. The CDR3 loop is CASSLFGDLNTEAFF. CDR3 DNA sequence: TGTGCCAGCAGCTTGTTTGGGGACCTGAACACTGAAGCTTTCTTT.

This clonotype appeared a few times. This chain uses TRBV12-3 or TRBV12-4 with TRBJ1-2; D is uncertain. The CDR3 totals 14 residues. The V gene lost 3 bases and the J gene lost 7 bases, with 15 bases spanning the gap. In DNA form, the CDR3 reads TGTGCCAGCAGTTTCTGGCAGTCGATACGTGGCTACACCTTC. As protein: CASSFWQSIRGYTF.

The rearrangement joins TRBV10-3 to TRBJ2-1; possibly TRBD2 for D (6 bases). Germline assignment: CDR1 ENHRY and CDR2 SYGVKD. The CDR3 consists of 15 residues. The V gene lost 4 bases and the J gene lost 1 base, with 11 bases spanning the gap. Written as DNA, the CDR3 is TGTGCCATCAGTGCAGTTGGGGGGTCCTACAATGAGCAGTTCTTC. Amino acids: CAISAVGGSYNEQFF.

This clonotype was detected many times. This rearrangement joins TRBV4-1 to TRBJ2-5; D uncertain. CDR1 is MGHRA and CDR2 is YSYEKL in the germline V gene. CDR3 length equals 13 residues. V was trimmed by 2 bases and J by 5 bases, leaving 9 bases between them. The CDR3, as DNA: TGCGCCAGCAGCCAACTAGTTATGGAGACCCAGTACTTC. It translates to CASSQLVMETQYF.

This clonotype was counted between two and nine times. The chain links TRBV29-1 to TRBJ2-7; D is ambiguous. The germline CDR1 and CDR2 sequences are SQVTM and ANQGSEA. The CDR3 loop spans 13 amino acids. Trimming removed 5 bases at V and 5 bases at J, with 16 bases between. Written as DNA, the CDR3 is TGCAGCGTTCGGTTGGAAGGGTTACACGAGCAGTACTTC. This encodes CSVRLEGLHEQYF.

The V call is TRBV7-9, the J call TRBJ2-7; D is perhaps TRBD2 (7 bases). CDR1 SEHNR and CDR2 FQNEAQ come from the germline V gene (reference sequence). V gave up 5 bases and J gave up 5 bases, with 19 bases separating them. The CDR3 totals 15 residues. The CDR3 reads CASSGRGSRLNEQYF. The DNA for the CDR3 is TGTGCCAGCAGCGGGAGGGGGTCGCGGCTGAACGAGCAGTACTTC.

The V gene is TRBV19, the J gene TRBJ1-1, with a possible D match to TRBD1 (5 bases). Germline assignment: CDR1 LNHDA and CDR2 SQIVND (reference sequence). This CDR3 contains 15 residues. Trimming shortened V by 7 bases and J by 0 bases, and 15 bases separated the two germline ends. CDR3 sequence: CASTGDLPMNTEAFF. The CDR3 nucleotides read TGTGCCAGTACCGGGGACCTCCCTATGAACACTGAAGCTTTCTTT.

This clonotype was seen repeatedly, ten times or more. V gene TRBV7-9 combines with J gene TRBJ2-7; D gene ambiguous. The germline gives CDR1 SEHNR, CDR2 FQNEAQ (reference sequence). The CDR3 length is 15 residues. V was clipped by 1 base and J by 4 bases, with 14 bases between them. This CDR3 is CASSLEFETAYEQYF. As DNA, the CDR3 is TGTGCCAGCAGCTTAGAGTTCGAGACCGCATACGAGCAGTACTTC. The full variable domain, rest sourced from reference TRBV7-9 and TRBJ2-7, is DTGVSQNPRHKITKRGQNVTFRCDPISEHNRLYWYRQTLGQGPEFLTYFQNEAQLEKSRLLSDRFSAERPKGSFSTLEIQRTEQGDSAMYLCASSLEFETAYEQYFGPGTRLTVT.